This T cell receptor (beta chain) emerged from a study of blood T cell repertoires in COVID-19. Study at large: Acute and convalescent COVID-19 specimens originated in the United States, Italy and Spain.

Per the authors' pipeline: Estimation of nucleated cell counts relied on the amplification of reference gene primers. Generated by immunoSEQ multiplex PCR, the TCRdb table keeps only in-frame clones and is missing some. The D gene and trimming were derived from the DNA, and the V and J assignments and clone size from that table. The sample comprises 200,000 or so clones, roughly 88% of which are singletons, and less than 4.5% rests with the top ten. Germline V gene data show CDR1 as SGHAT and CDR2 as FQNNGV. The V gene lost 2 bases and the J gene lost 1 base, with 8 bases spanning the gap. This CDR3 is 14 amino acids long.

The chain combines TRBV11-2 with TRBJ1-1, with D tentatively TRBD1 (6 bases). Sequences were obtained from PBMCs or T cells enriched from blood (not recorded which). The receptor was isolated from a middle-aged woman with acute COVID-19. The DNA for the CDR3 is TGTGCCAGCAGCTTACAGGGGAGGAACACTGAAGCTTTCTTT. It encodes CASSLQGRNTEAFF.